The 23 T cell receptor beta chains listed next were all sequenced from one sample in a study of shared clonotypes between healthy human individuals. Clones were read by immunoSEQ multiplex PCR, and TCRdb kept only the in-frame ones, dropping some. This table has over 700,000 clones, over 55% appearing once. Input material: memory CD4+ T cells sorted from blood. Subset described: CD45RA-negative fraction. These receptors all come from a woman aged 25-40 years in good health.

This CDR3 reads CAISESTFQETQYF. The CDR3 DNA reads as TGTGCCATCAGTGAGTCGACATTCCAAGAGACCCAGTACTTC. The rearrangement links TRBV10-3 to TRBJ2-5; D is ambiguous. The CDR3 runs 14 residues. Trimming took 0 bases from V and 1 from J, leaving 6 bases between them. Germline V gene sequence: CDR1 ENHRY, CDR2 SYGVKD.

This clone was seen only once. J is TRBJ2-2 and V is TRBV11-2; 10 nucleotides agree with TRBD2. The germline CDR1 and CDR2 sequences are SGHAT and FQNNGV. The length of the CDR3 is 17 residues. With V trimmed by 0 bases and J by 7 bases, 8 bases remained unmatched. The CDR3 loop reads CASSLESLAGRVGELFF. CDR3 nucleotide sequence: TGTGCCAGCAGCTTAGAGTCACTAGCGGGACGGGTCGGGGAGCTGTTTTTT.

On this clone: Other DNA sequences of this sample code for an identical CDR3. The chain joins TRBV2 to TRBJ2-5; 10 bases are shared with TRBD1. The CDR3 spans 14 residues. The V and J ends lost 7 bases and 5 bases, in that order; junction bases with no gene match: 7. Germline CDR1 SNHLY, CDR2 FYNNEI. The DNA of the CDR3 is TGTGCCAGCACCGGGACAGGGGTAGTTGAGACCCAGTACTTC. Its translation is CASTGTGVVETQYF.

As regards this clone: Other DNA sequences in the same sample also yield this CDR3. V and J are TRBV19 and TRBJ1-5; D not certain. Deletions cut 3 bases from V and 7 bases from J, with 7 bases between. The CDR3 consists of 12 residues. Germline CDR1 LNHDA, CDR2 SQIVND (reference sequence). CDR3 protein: CASSISRQPQHF. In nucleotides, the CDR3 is TGTGCCAGTAGTATTTCGAGACAGCCCCAGCATTTT.

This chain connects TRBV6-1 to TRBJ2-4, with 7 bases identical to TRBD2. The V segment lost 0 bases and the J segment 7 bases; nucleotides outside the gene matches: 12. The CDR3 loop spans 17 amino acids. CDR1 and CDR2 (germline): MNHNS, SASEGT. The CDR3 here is CASSEAWAGATGNIQYF. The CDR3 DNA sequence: TGTGCCAGCAGTGAAGCTTGGGCGGGAGCCACCGGGAACATTCAGTACTTC.

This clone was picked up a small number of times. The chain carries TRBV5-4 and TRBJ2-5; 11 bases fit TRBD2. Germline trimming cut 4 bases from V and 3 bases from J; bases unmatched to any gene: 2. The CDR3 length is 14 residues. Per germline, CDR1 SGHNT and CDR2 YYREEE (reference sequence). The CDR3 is CASSRGLAEETQYF. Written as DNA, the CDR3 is TGTGCCAGCAGCCGGGGACTAGCGGAAGAGACCCAGTACTTC.

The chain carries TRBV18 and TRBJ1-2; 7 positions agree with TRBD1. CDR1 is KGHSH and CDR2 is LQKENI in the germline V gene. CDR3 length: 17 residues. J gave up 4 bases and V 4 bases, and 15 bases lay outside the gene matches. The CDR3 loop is CASSLQPRTDRPYGYTF. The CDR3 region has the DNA TGTGCCAGCTCACTCCAACCCCGCACGGACAGGCCCTATGGCTACACCTTC.

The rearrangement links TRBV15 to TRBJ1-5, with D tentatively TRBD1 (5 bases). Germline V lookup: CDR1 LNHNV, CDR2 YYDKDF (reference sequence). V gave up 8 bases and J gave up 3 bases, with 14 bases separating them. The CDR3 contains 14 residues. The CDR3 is CATDRGGNNQPQHF. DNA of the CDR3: TGTGCCACCGACCGTGGGGGAAACAATCAGCCCCAGCATTTT.

The CDR3 spells CASSPNQGNYGYTF. CDR3 DNA sequence: TGCGCCAGCAGCCCAAATCAGGGGAACTATGGCTACACCTTC. This chain connects TRBV5-1 to TRBJ1-2; perhaps TRBD1 as D (6 bases). CDR1 and CDR2 (germline): SGHRS, YFSETQ. CDR3 length: 14 residues. The ends were cut back, 4 bases at V and 2 bases at J, with 12 bases in the middle.

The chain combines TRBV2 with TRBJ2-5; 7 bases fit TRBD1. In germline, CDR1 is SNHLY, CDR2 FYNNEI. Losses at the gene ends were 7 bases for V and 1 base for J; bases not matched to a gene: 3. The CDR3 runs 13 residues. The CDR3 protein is CASMTGIQETQYF. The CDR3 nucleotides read TGTGCCAGCATGACAGGGATCCAAGAGACCCAGTACTTC.

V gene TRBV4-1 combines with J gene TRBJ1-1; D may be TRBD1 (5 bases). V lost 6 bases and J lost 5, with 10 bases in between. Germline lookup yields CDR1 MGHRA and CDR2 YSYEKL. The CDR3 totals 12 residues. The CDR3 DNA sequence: TGCGCCAGCAGGGGAGAGGGGACTGAAGCTTTCTTT. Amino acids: CASRGEGTEAFF.

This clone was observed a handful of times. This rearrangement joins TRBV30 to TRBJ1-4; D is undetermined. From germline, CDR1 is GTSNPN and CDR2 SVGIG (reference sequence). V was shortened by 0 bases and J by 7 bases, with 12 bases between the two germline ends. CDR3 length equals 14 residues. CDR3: CAWSVVGWGEKLFF. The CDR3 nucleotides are TGTGCCTGGAGTGTTGTGGGATGGGGTGAAAAACTGTTTTTT.

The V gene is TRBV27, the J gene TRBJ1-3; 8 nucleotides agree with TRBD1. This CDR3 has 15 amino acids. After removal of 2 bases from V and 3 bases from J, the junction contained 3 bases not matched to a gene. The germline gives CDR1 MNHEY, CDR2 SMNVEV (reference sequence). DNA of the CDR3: TGTGCCAGCAGTTTAGCAGGGGGCAGTGGAAACACCATATATTTT. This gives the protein CASSLAGGSGNTIYF.

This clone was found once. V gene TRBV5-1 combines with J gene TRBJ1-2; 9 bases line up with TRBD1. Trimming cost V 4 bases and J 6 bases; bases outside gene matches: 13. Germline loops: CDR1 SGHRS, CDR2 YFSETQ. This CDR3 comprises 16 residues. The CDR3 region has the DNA TGCGCCAGCAGCCCCGGGGGCACAGGGGGCCTAAATGGCTACACCTTC. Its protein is CASSPGGTGGLNGYTF.

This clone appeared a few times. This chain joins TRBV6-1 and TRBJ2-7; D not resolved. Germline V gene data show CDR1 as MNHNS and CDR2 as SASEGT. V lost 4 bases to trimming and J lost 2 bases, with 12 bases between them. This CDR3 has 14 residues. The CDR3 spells CASSVLSGPYEQYF. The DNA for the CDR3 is TGTGCCAGCAGTGTCCTCTCCGGTCCCTACGAGCAGTACTTC.

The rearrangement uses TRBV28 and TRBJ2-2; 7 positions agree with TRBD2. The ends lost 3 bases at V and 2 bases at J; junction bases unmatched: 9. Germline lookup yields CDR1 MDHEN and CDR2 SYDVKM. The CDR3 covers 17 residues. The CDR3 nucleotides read TGTGCCAGCAGTTTCCAGGGCCTAGCGGATAACACCGGGGAGCTGTTTTTT. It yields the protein CASSFQGLADNTGELFF. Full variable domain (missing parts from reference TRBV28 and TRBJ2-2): DVKVTQSSRYLVKRTGEKVFLECVQDMDHENMFWYRQDPGLGLRLIYFSYDVKMKEKGDIPEGYSVSREKKERFSLILESASTNQTSMYLCASSFQGLADNTGELFFGEGSRLTVL.

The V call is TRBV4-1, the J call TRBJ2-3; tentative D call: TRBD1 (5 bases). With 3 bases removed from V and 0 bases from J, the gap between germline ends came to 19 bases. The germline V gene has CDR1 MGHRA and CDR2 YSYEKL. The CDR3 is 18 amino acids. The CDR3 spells CASSQGLGGLGSTDTQYF. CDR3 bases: TGCGCCAGCAGCCAGGGGCTAGGTGGCTTGGGTAGCACAGATACGCAGTATTTT.

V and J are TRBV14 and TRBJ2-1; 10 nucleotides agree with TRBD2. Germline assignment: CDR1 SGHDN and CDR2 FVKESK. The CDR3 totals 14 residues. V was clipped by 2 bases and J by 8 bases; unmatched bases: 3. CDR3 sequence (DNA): TGTGCCAGCAGCCAATTACTAGCGGGATATGAGCAGTTCTTC. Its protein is CASSQLLAGYEQFF.

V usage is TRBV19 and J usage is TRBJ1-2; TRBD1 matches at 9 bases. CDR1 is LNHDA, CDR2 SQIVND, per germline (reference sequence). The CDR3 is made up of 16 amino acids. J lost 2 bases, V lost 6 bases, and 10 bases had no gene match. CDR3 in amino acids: CASSQPGDRVNYGYTF. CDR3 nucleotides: TGTGCCAGTAGCCAGCCGGGGGACAGGGTGAACTATGGCTACACCTTC.

CDR3 sequence: CASSWQGGGIQPQHF. The CDR3 DNA reads as TGTGCCAGCAGCTGGCAGGGTGGAGGGATTCAGCCCCAGCATTTT. This rearrangement joins TRBV5-6 to TRBJ1-5; maybe TRBD1 (5 bases). The V end lost 3 bases, the J end lost 6 bases, and 16 bases lay between the germline ends. Germline CDR1 is SGHDT and CDR2 is YYEEEE. CDR3 length: 15 amino acids.

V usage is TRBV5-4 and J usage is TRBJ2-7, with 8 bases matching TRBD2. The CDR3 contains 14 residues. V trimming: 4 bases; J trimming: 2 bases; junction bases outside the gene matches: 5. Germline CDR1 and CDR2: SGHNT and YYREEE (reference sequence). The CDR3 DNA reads TGTGCCAGCAGCCTACTAGCGGATCCCTACGAGCAGTACTTC. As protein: CASSLLADPYEQYF.

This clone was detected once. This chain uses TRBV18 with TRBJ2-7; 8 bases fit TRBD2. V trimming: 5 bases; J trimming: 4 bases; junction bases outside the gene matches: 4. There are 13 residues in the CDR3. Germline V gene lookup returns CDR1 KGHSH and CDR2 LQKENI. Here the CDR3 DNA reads TGTGCCAGCTCAAGGACTAGCTGGTACGAGCAGTACTTC. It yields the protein CASSRTSWYEQYF.

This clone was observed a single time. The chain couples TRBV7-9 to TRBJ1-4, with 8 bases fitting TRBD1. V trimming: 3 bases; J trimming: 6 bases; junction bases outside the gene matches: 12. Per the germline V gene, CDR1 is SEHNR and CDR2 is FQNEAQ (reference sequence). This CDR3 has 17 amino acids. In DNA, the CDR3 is TGTGCCAGCAGCTTCCATCGAGGGGTACAGGGGGATGAAAAACTGTTTTTT. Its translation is CASSFHRGVQGDEKLFF.